The 9 T cell receptor beta chains below were found in one sample sequenced in a study of breast tumors, draining lymph nodes, adjacent tissues. Samples came from axillary lymph nodes draining the breast cancer. MiXCR, run by TCRdb on the multiplex PCR reads, gives a single entry per CDR3 protein. Of over 200,000 distinct CDR3 sequences detected, about a third appear once; the ten largest clones hold 1.2% to 1.5%. The sample taken for sequencing was axillary lymph node tissue. The receptors shown here come from a female donor with breast cancer. Some clones in this sample may be carry-over from other donors' samples.

This clonotype was seen a few times. This may arise from a read error, as a much more abundant clone is one base away. The chain joins TRBV20-1 to TRBJ2-7; the D gene could be TRBD1 or TRBD2 (5 bases each). The CDR3 is 12 amino acids. Germline V gene sequence: CDR1 DFQATT, CDR2 SNEGSKA (reference sequence). This CDR3 is CSAKRFGDEPYF. CDR3 nucleotide sequence: TGCAGTGCTAAGAGGTTCGGGGACGAGCCGTACTTC.

This clonotype was seen repeatedly, ten times or more. V and J are TRBV9 and TRBJ1-2; 7 nucleotides agree with TRBD1. Germline V gene data show CDR1 as SGDLS and CDR2 as YYNGEE. The CDR3 extends over 15 amino acids. V lost 4 bases, J lost 4 bases, and 10 bases stayed unmatched. The CDR3 DNA is TGTGCCAGCAGCCCCCACGACAGGGTATTCTATGGCTACACCTTC. This translates into CASSPHDRVFYGYTF.

This clonotype was detected many times. The CDR3 is CASSFGGFIVGSSPLHF. The CDR3 DNA sequence: TGTGCCAGCAGCTTCGGGGGTTTTATCGTTGGGAGTTCACCCCTCCACTTT. The V and J genes are TRBV7-2 and TRBJ1-6, with a weak D call TRBD1 (5 bases). The CDR3 covers 17 residues. CDR1 is SGHTA and CDR2 is FQGNSA in the germline V gene. The V end was cut by 3 bases, the J end by 9 bases, with 21 bases between.

This clonotype has a handful of counts. A single base separates this from a much larger clone, so it may be a read error. The chain is built from TRBV11-2 and TRBJ2-1, with 9 positions matching TRBD2. This CDR3 is 15 amino acids long. Germline CDR1 SGHAT, CDR2 FQNNGV. J was trimmed by 4 bases and V by 5 bases; bases with no gene match: 6. The CDR3 DNA reads as TGTGCCAGCAGCATAAGACTAGCGGCGTACAATGAGCAGTTCTTC. Protein product: CASSIRLAAYNEQFF.

This clonotype has ten or more counts. This could be a read error, since a much larger clone is one nucleotide away. This chain links TRBV20-1 with TRBJ2-7; 8 bases match TRBD1. This CDR3 comprises 13 residues. Germline V gives CDR1 DFQATT, CDR2 SNEGSKA (reference sequence). DNA for the CDR3: TGCAGTGCGGACAGGGCTGTGGGCTCCGAGCGGTACTTC. It specifies CSADRAVGSERYF.

As regards this clonotype: A single base separates this from a much larger clone, so it may be a read error. The V and J genes are TRBV6-1 and TRBJ2-3, with TRBD2 identical over 13 bases. The germline CDR1 and CDR2 sequences are MNHNS and SASEGT. CDR3 length: 18 residues. V shed 5 bases, J shed 1 base, and the junction held 9 bases outside the gene matches. The CDR3 DNA reads as TGTGCCAGCAGTCAGATTACTAGCGGGAGGGCCCGCACAGATACGCAGTATTTT. It is translated as CASSQITSGRARTDTQYF.

This clonotype was picked up many times. The chain has TRBV4-1 and TRBJ2-5; a weak D match, TRBD1 (6 bases). V shed 4 bases and J shed 7 bases, with 16 bases lying between them. This CDR3 spans 14 amino acids. Per the germline V gene, CDR1 is MGHRA and CDR2 is YSYEKL. This chain's CDR3 is CASSPGTQFGTQYF. CDR3 in DNA: TGCGCCAGCAGCCCCGGGACACAATTCGGGACCCAGTACTTC.

This clonotype was recorded many times. This sequence joins TRBV2 and TRBJ2-7; D gene uncertain. The germline V gene encodes CDR1 SNHLY and CDR2 FYNNEI. This CDR3 has 11 residues. V lost 3 bases and J 6 bases, leaving 6 bases between the germline ends. The CDR3, as DNA: TGTGCCAGCAGTGAGGTCGGCGAGCAGTACTTC. Residues: CASSEVGEQYF.

In its sample, this clonotype was seen many times. The chain recombines TRBV20-1 with TRBJ2-5, with D possibly being TRBD2 (6 bases). Trimming stripped 6 bases from V and 5 bases from J, with 22 bases between. The CDR3 spans 15 residues. Per the germline V gene, CDR1 is DFQATT and CDR2 is SNEGSKA (reference sequence). The chain's CDR3 is CSAKRGSTIGETQYF. CDR3 nucleotide sequence: TGCAGTGCCAAACGGGGGTCGACGATTGGGGAGACCCAGTACTTC.